This T cell receptor (beta chain) originates from a study of vaccination and CD4 T cells after COVID-19. Treatment specified: approximately nine-day PBMC culture with coronavirus spike peptide pools or control peptides (ViraFEST assay). This CDR3 spans 17 amino acids. Trimming shortened V by 2 bases and J by 3 bases, and 17 bases separated the two germline ends. Looked up from germline, CDR1 is DFQATT and CDR2 is SNEGSKA (reference sequence). The Oncomine TCR Beta short-read assay sequenced DNA from cultured CD4+ T cells. MiXCR, applied by TCRdb to the PCR reads, yields one record per CDR3 protein. The sample gives about 12,000 distinct CDR3 sequences, about 50% of which show up once; 10% to 15% is in the top ten. This clonotype was seen more than once but under ten times. Its antigen is not known.

The sequencing input was CD4+ T cells from blood, cultured in vitro. J is TRBJ2-6 and V is TRBV20-1, with D possibly being TRBD1 or TRBD2 (5 bases each). This receptor was obtained from a human donor who had recovered from COVID-19. The CDR3 DNA reads TGCAGTGCTAGACCCAGGGAAAGAAGCGGTGGGGCCAACGTCCTGACTTTC. It codes for CSARPRERSGGANVLTF.